Below, 2 T cell receptor beta chains from the same sample are listed, as sequenced in a study of blood T cell repertoires in COVID-19. The assay was immunoSEQ multiplex PCR, and TCRdb's table has in-frame clones only and misses some. The repertoire holds about 80,000 clones, roughly 88% seen once, with under 7.5% in the top ten. Sequencing was carried out using peripheral blood. These receptors originate from a woman of 80 years or more with acute or convalescent COVID-19.

This clone was seen a single time. The rearrangement uses TRBV18 and TRBJ1-1, with D possibly being TRBD1 (5 bases). The V and J ends lost 2 bases and 4 bases respectively, with 8 bases between them. CDR1 and CDR2 (germline): KGHSH, LQKENI. There are 13 residues in the CDR3. CDR3: CASSPYGATEAFF. CDR3 bases: TGTGCCAGCTCACCATATGGGGCCACTGAAGCTTTCTTT.

This clone was recorded only once. The V call is TRBV11-1, the J call TRBJ2-7; D is perhaps TRBD1 (8 bases). Germline V gene data show CDR1 as SGHAT and CDR2 as FQDESV (reference sequence). Trimming removed 6 bases from V and 5 bases from J, with 17 bases in between. The CDR3 runs to 14 residues. CDR3 in DNA: TGTGCCAGCAGTTACAGGGGGGGGATCAACGAGCAGTACTTC. Translated: CASSYRGGINEQYF.